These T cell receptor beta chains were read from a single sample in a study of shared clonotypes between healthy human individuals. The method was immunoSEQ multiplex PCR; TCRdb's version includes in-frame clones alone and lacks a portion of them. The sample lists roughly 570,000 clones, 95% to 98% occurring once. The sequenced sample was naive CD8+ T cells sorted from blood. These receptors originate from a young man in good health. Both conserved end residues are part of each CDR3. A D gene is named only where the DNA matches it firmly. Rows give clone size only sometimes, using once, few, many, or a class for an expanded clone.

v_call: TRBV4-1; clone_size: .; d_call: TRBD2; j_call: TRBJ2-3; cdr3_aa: CASSRLGLAGTRDTQYF; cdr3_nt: TGCGCCAGCAGCCGACTAGGACTAGCGGGAACGAGAGATACGCAGTATTTT
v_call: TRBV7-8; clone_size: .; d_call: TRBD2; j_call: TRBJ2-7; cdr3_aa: CASSSGLAGGEQYF; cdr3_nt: TGTGCCAGCAGCTCCGGACTAGCGGGAGGTGAGCAGTACTTC
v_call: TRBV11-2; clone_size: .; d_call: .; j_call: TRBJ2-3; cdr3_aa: CASSLAGWDTQYF; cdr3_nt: TGTGCCAGCAGCTTAGCCGGGTGGGATACGCAGTATTTT
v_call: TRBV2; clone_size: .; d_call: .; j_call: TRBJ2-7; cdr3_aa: CASSVGRIYEQYF; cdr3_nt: TGTGCCAGCAGTGTGGGCAGGATCTACGAGCAGTACTTC
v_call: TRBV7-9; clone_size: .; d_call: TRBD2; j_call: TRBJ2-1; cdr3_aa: CAIQRLAGGSNPGEQFF; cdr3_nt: TGTGCCATCCAGAGACTAGCGGGAGGGTCAAACCCCGGAGAGCAGTTCTTC
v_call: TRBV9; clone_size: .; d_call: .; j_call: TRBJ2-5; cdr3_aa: CASSSRGRTQYF; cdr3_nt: TGTGCCAGCAGCTCTAGGGGTCGCACCCAGTACTTC
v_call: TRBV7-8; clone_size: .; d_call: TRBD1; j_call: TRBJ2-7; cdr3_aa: CASSHPYSGQDTYEQYF; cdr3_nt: TGTGCCAGCAGCCACCCTTACTCGGGACAGGATACCTACGAGCAGTACTTC
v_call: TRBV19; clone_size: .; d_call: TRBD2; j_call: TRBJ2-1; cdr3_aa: CASSIFGTSGDNEQFF; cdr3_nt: TGTGCCAGTAGTATATTTGGGACTAGCGGAGACAATGAGCAGTTCTTC
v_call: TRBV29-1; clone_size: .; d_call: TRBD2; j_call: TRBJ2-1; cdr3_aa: CSVELVAGDYNEQFF; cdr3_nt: TGCAGCGTTGAATTGGTAGCGGGGGACTACAATGAGCAGTTCTTC
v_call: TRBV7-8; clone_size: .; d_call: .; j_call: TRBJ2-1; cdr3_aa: CASSSRSGAAYNEQFF; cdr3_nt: TGTGCCAGCAGCTCGAGAAGCGGAGCCGCCTACAATGAGCAGTTCTTC
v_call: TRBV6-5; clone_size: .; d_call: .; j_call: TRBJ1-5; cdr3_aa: CATMLVGGSNQPQHF; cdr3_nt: TGTGCCACCATGTTGGTCGGGGGAAGCAATCAGCCCCAGCATTTT
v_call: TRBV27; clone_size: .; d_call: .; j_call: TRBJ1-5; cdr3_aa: CASSRLTDYSNQPQHF; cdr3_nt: TGTGCCAGCAGCCGCCTTACAGATTATAGCAATCAGCCCCAGCATTTT
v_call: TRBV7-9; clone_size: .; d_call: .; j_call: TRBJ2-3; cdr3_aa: CASSPQTEDTQYF; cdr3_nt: TGTGCCAGCAGCCCACAGACCGAAGATACGCAGTATTTT
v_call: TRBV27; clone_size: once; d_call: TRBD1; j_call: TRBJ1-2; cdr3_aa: CASRPESGTAVGYTF; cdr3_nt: TGTGCCAGCAGGCCTGAGTCCGGGACAGCTGTTGGCTACACCTTC
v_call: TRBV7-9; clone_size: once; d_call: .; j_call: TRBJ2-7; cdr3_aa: CASSFPGFSHEQYF; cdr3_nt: TGTGCCAGCAGCTTTCCAGGGTTTTCCCACGAGCAGTACTTC
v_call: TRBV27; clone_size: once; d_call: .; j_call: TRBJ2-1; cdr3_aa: CASSLPGHPLYNEQFF; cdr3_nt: TGTGCCAGCAGTTTACCGGGCCACCCACTATACAATGAGCAGTTCTTC
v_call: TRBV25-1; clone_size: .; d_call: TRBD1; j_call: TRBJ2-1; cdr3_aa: CASSPWTGDEQFF; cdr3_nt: TGTGCCAGCAGTCCCTGGACAGGCGATGAGCAGTTCTTC
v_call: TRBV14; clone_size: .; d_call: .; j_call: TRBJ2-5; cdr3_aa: CASSPNGFQETQYF; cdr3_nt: TGTGCCAGCAGCCCAAACGGGTTTCAAGAGACCCAGTACTTC
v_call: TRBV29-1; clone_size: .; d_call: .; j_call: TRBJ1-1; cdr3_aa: CSVGGINTEAFF; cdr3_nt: TGCAGCGTTGGGGGAATCAACACTGAAGCTTTCTTT
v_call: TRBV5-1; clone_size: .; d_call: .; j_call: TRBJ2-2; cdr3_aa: CASSITGRNTGELFF; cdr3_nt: TGCGCCAGCAGCATCACAGGGCGGAACACCGGGGAGCTGTTTTTT
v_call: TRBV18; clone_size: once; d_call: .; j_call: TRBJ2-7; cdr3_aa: CASSLQAYEQYF; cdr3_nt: TGTGCCAGCTCACTACAGGCCTACGAGCAGTACTTC
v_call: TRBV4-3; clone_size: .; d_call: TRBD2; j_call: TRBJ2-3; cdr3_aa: CASSQDWPGLGGDTQYF; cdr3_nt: TGCGCCAGCAGCCAAGATTGGCCGGGACTAGGGGGGGATACGCAGTATTTT
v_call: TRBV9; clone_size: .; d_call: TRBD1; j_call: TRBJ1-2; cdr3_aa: CASSVSSGGGSGYTF; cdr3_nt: TGTGCCAGCAGCGTCTCTTCAGGGGGAGGCTCTGGCTACACCTTC
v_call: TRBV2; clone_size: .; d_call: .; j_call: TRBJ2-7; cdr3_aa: CAISGPRDFRKGYEQYF; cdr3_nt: TGTGCCATTTCGGGACCGAGGGACTTTCGAAAGGGCTACGAGCAGTACTTC
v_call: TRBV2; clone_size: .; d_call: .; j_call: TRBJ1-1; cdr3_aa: CARASGQGLNTEAFF; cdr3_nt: TGTGCCAGGGCTTCGGGTCAGGGCCTGAACACTGAAGCTTTCTTT
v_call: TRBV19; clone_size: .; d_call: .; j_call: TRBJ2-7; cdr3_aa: CASSAGPGYEQYF; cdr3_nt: TGTGCCAGTAGTGCGGGCCCTGGATACGAGCAGTACTTC
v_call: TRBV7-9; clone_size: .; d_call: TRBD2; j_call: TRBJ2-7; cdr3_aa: CASSSGRLAGVYEQYF; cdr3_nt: TGTGCCAGCAGCTCGGGAAGGCTAGCGGGAGTCTACGAGCAGTACTTC
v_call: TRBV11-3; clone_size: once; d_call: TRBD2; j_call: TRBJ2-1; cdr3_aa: CASSPDTSGRGSYNEQFF; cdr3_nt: TGTGCCAGCAGCCCAGACACTAGCGGGAGAGGGTCCTACAATGAGCAGTTCTTC
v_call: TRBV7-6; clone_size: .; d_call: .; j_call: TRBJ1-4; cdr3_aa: CASSLAGGGNEKLFF; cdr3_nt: TGTGCCAGCAGCTTAGCGGGAGGAGGGAATGAAAAACTGTTTTTT
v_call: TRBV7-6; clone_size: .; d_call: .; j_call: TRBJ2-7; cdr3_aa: CASSLRAGSDEQYF; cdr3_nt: TGTGCCAGCAGCCTTAGGGCAGGGTCTGACGAGCAGTACTTC
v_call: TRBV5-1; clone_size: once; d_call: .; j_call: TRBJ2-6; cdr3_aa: CASSSRSDSGANVLTF; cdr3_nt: TGCGCCAGCAGCTCTCGGTCAGACTCTGGGGCCAACGTCCTGACTTTC
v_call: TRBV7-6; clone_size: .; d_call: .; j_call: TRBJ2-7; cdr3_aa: CASSLSGTGEQYF; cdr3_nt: TGTGCCAGCAGCTTGAGCGGCACGGGCGAGCAGTACTTC
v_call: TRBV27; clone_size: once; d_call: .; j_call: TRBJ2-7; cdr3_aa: CASSLLAASSYEQYF; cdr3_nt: TGTGCCAGCAGTTTATTAGCCGCGAGCTCCTACGAGCAGTACTTC
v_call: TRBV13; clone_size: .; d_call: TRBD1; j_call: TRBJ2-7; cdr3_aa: CASSPGQGAGEQYF; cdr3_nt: TGTGCCAGCAGCCCGGGACAGGGGGCGGGCGAGCAGTACTTC
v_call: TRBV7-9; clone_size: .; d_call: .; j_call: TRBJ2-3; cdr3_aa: CASSKPLPSRDTQYF; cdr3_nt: TGTGCCAGCAGTAAACCGTTACCCTCTCGAGATACGCAGTATTTT
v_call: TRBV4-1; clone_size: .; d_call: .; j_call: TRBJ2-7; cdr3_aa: CASSQVSFVDSSYEQYF; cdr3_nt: TGCGCCAGCAGCCAAGTGTCGTTTGTGGACTCCAGCTACGAGCAGTACTTC
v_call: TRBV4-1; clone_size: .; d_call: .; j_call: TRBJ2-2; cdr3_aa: CASSQAENTGELFF; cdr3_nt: TGCGCCAGCAGCCAAGCCGAGAACACCGGGGAGCTGTTTTTT
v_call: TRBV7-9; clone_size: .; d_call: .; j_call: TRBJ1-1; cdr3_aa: CASSRPGSGAFF; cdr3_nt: TGTGCCAGCAGCCGACCGGGCTCTGGAGCTTTCTTT
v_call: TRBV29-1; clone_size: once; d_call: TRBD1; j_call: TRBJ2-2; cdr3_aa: CSVGDRGRPGELFF; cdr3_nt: TGCAGCGTTGGTGACAGGGGGCGCCCCGGGGAGCTGTTTTTT
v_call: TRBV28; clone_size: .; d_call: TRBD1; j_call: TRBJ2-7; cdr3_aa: CASNEGGTGFSYEQYF; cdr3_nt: TGTGCCAGCAATGAAGGCGGGACAGGGTTCTCTTACGAGCAGTACTTC
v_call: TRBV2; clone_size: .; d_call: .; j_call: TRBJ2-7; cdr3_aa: CASSLGEQYF; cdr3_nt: TGTGCCAGCAGTTTGGGGGAGCAGTACTTC
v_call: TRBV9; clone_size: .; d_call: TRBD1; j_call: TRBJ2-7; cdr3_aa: CASSLGQGSYEQYF; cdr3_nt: TGTGCCAGCAGCCTGGGACAGGGGAGCTACGAGCAGTACTTC
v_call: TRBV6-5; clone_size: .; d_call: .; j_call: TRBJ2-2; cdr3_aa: CASRAGGGELFF; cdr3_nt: TGTGCCAGCAGGGCCGGTGGCGGGGAGCTGTTTTTT
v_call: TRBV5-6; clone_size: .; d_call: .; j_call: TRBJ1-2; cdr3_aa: CASRPTGIFYGYTF; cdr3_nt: TGTGCCAGCAGACCTACAGGGATATTCTATGGCTACACCTTC
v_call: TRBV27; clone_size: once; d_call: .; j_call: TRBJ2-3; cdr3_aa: CASSLSWATTDTQYF; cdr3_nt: TGTGCCAGCAGTTTATCGTGGGCGACCACAGATACGCAGTATTTT
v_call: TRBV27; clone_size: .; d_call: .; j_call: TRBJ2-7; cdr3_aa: CASSYRRLGEQYF; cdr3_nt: TGTGCCAGCAGTTATAGGAGGCTGGGCGAGCAGTACTTC
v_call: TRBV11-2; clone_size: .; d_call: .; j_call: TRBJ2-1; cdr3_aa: CASSPRERYYNEQFF; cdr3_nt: TGTGCCAGCAGCCCTCGGGAGAGATACTACAATGAGCAGTTCTTC